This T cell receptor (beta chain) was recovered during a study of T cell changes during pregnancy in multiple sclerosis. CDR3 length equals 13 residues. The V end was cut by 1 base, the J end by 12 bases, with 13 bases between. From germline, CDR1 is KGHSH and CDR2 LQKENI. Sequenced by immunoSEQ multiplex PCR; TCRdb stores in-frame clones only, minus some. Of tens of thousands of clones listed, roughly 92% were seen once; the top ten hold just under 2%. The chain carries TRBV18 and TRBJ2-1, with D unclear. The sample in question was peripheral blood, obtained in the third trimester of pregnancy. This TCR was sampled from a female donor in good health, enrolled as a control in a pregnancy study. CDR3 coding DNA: TGTGCCAGCTCACCACTGGTCGCCTGGGCGCAGTTCTTC. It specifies CASSPLVAWAQFF.